The subject of this entry is one T cell receptor beta chain. Its antigen is unknown. The data originate from a study of CD4 T cells in relation to SARS-CoV-2 and coronaviruses. Study details: TCR beta CDR3s were sequenced after approximately 11-day antigen culture of PBMCs. The negative reference was HIV-1 Nef peptide pool or peptide-free culture.

Clones were read by immunoSEQ multiplex PCR, and TCRdb kept only the in-frame ones, dropping some. This sample has some 19,000 clones, with 75% to 85% found just once. This CDR3 region has 13 residues. Germline assignment: CDR1 SQVTM and CDR2 ANQGSEA. Trimming shortened V by 5 bases and J by 3 bases, and 12 bases separated the two germline ends. CD4+ T cells from unexposed donors were obtained before the COVID-19 pandemic (2011-2018). After more than eight days of culture, CD4+ T cells were isolated. Cells permitting, SARS-CoV-2 S/N and four cold-coronavirus spikes were tested on unexposed-donor CD4+ T cells.

The sequence was obtained from a human donor in good health. The chain recombines TRBV29-1 with TRBJ2-3; D is perhaps TRBD1 or TRBD2 (5 bases each). The specimen was CD4+ T cells from PBMCs, cultured in vitro. The chain's CDR3 is CSVFRGPTDTQYF. CDR3 nucleotides: TGCAGCGTTTTTAGGGGACCAACAGATACGCAGTATTTT.